The next 18 T cell receptor beta chains were all read from a single sample in a study of tumor and adjacent non-tumor tissue in lung cancer. A modified ARM-PCR protocol with three rounds of nested PCR amplified TCRbeta. One entry per CDR3 protein results from TCRdb running MiXCR on the multiplex PCR reads. The table shows approximately 120,000 distinct CDR3 sequences, with over 65% occurring only once. This sample's RNA came from whole unsorted tissue. Sample: lung tumor tissue. These receptors were collected from a man in his thirties or forties with non-small cell lung cancer.

The chain combines TRBV21-1 with TRBJ2-7; the DNA was not compared with TRBD2, the D call given in the table. TRBV21-1 is assigned pseudogene status. The CDR3 is 17 residues long. The CDR3: CVSSMAPPGGSRNEQYF. The CDR3 bases are TGTGTCAGCAGCATGGCTCCGCCTGGCGGGAGTAGGAACGAGCAGTACTTC.

This clonotype occurred once. At one end the junction does not follow the germline gene, possibly because of a read error. The V and J genes are TRBV5-5 and TRBJ2-5; 7 positions match TRBD2. Germline V CDR1 and CDR2: SGHKS, YYEKEE (reference sequence). CDR3 size: 15 residues. CDR3 sequence reads: CASSLFGRQGKAQCF. In nucleotides, the CDR3 is TGTGCCAGCAGCCTGTTCGGGAGGCAAGGAAAGGCCCAGTGCTTC. Combining the CDR3 with reference TRBV5-5 and TRBJ2-5 gives the whole variable domain DAGVTQSPTHLIKTRGQQVTLRCSPISGHKSVSWYQQVLGQGPQFIFQYYEKEERGRGNFPDRFSARQFPNYSSELNVNALLLGDSALYLCASSLFGRQGKAQCFGPGTRLLVL.

This clonotype was observed at least ten times. The V call is TRBV4-1, the J call TRBJ2-5; D perhaps matches TRBD1 (5 bases). This CDR3 region has 15 residues. Germline lookup yields CDR1 MGHRA and CDR2 YSYEKL. V shed 3 bases and J shed 2 bases, with 13 bases lying between them. Here the CDR3 reads CASSQDETEQETQYF. The DNA of the CDR3 is TGCGCCAGCAGCCAGGACGAGACAGAACAAGAGACCCAGTACTTC.

Of note for this clonotype: A read error may be the cause here, since a much bigger clone is one base away. The rearrangement uses TRBV20-1 and TRBJ2-7; D is possibly TRBD2 (6 bases). Germline V gene data show CDR1 as DFQATT and CDR2 as SNEGSKA (reference sequence). The CDR3 runs 13 residues. V dropped 0 bases and J dropped 10 bases, with 16 bases sitting between them. CDR3: CSARDLGTEDQYF. As DNA, the CDR3 is TGCAGTGCTAGAGATTTGGGGACTGAAGACCAGTACTTC.

Remarks on this clonotype: This sequence may be a read error, since a much larger clone differs from it by one base. The chain combines TRBV11-2 with TRBJ2-2, with D possibly being TRBD2 (6 bases). Germline-derived CDR1 and CDR2 are SGHAT and FQNNGV. This CDR3 is built from 15 residues. CDR3 DNA sequence: TGTGCCAGCAGCCTGCCCCCAGGTGTTGGCGGGGAGCAGCTTTTT. Its translation: CASSLPPGVGGEQLF.

About this clonotype itself: Germline is not matched at one junction end, which may reflect a read error. The V call is TRBV4-3, the J call TRBJ2-1; maybe TRBD1 (5 bases). Germline CDR1 is LGHNA and CDR2 is YSLEER. There are 15 residues in the CDR3. The CDR3 DNA sequence: TGCGTCAGCAGCCAAGACAGTTCCTCCTACAATGAGCGGTTCTTC. Translation: CVSSQDSSSYNERFF.

This clonotype came up many times. The chain uses TRBV11-2 and TRBJ2-1; D gene unclear. V was clipped by 2 bases and J by 5 bases, with 7 bases between them. Germline values: CDR1 SGHAT, CDR2 FQNNGV. This CDR3 contains 13 residues. The CDR3 region is CASSLTPDNEQFF. The CDR3 nucleotides are TGTGCCAGCAGCTTAACACCGGACAATGAGCAGTTCTTC. Variable domain in full (rest from reference TRBV11-2 and TRBJ2-1): EAGVAQSPRYKIIEKRQSVAFWCNPISGHATLYWYQQILGQGPKLLIQFQNNGVVDDSQLPKDRFSAERLKGVDSTLKIQPAKLEDSAVYLCASSLTPDNEQFFGPGTRLTVL.

The chain has TRBV12-3 or TRBV12-4 and TRBJ2-7; perhaps TRBD1 as D (5 bases). The CDR3 consists of 15 residues. V was trimmed by 2 bases and J by 3 bases, leaving 14 bases between them. CDR3 sequence: CASSLRAGPIYEQYF. CDR3 sequence (DNA): TGTGCCAGCAGTTTACGGGCAGGGCCGATCTACGAGCAGTACTTC.

This rearrangement joins TRBV25-1 to TRBJ2-3; D remains ambiguous. The V end lost 8 bases, the J end lost 3 bases, and 15 bases lay between the germline ends. The CDR3 is made up of 14 amino acids. Germline V gene data show CDR1 as MGHDK and CDR2 as SYGVNS. In DNA, the CDR3 is TGTGCCAGCTCGAAGGGTCCGATAACAGATACGCAGTATTTT. It encodes CASSKGPITDTQYF.

A word on this clonotype: A read error may produce the germline difference seen at one junction end. This chain links TRBV11-2 with TRBJ2-1; D unresolved. Germline CDR1 SGHAT, CDR2 FQNNGV. The CDR3 totals 14 residues. The CDR3 nucleotides read TGTGCCAGCAGCCCACGACCCGGTTACAATGAGCGGTTCTTC. Protein sequence: CASSPRPGYNERFF.

Regarding this clonotype: A much more abundant neighbour one base away suggests this may be a read error. The V call is TRBV7-9, the J call TRBJ1-4; no clear D. V lost 1 base and J lost 7, with 10 bases in between. The CDR3 has 14 amino acids. Germline CDR1 SEHNR, CDR2 FQNEAQ (reference sequence). DNA of the CDR3: TGTGCCAGCAGCTTAGGGTCCGTGGCTGAAAAACTGTTTTTT. It translates to CASSLGSVAEKLFF. Full variable domain (outside the CDR3, taken from reference TRBV7-9 and TRBJ1-4): DTGVSQNPRHKITKRGQNVTFRCDPISEHNRLYWYRQTLGQGPEFLTYFQNEAQLEKSRLLSDRFSAERPKGSFSTLEIQRTEQGDSAMYLCASSLGSVAEKLFFGSGTQLSVL.

Details on this clonotype: Germline and junction disagree at one end, which may indicate a read error. The chain uses TRBV11-2 and TRBJ2-3; 7 nucleotides align to TRBD1. The CDR3 spans 16 residues. The germline V gene encodes CDR1 SGHAT and CDR2 FQNNGV. CDR3 protein: CASSLESGGSTGTQYF. Here the CDR3 DNA reads TGTGCCAGCAGCTTAGAGTCAGGGGGAAGCACAGGTACGCAGTATTTT. Combining the CDR3 with reference TRBV11-2 and TRBJ2-3 gives the whole variable domain EAGVAQSPRYKIIEKRQSVAFWCNPISGHATLYWYQQILGQGPKLLIQFQNNGVVDDSQLPKDRFSAERLKGVDSTLKIQPAKLEDSAVYLCASSLESGGSTGTQYFGPGTRLTVL.

This clonotype was seen at least ten times. The chain has TRBV5-4 and TRBJ2-1; D remains unclear. CDR1 and CDR2 (germline): SGHNT, YYREEE (reference sequence). The CDR3 spans 15 residues. Trimming removed 0 bases at V and 6 bases at J, with 13 bases between. CDR3 nucleotide sequence: TGTGCCAGCAGCTTGGAGGCGTTAGGCCTCAATGAGCAGTTCTTC. Residues: CASSLEALGLNEQFF.

Worth noting for this clonotype: Given a much more abundant clone one base away, this may be a read error. CDR3 bases: TGTGCCAGCAGGAGACTATCGGGTACCTACGAGCAGTACTTC. This translates into CASRRLSGTYEQYF. The chain links TRBV6-2 or TRBV6-3 to TRBJ2-7, with D maybe TRBD2 (5 bases). The CDR3 consists of 14 residues. In germline, CDR1 is MNHEY, CDR2 SVGEGT. The germline V and J ends were trimmed by 6 bases and 2 bases, with 14 bases remaining between them.

On this clonotype: The CDR3 does not end in the conserved phenylalanine or tryptophan, so this is likely a read error. The limits of the CDR3 on the DNA are not certain, so only TCRdb's listed CDR3 is given. V gene TRBV11-1 combines with J gene TRBJ2-2; the table's D call of TRBD1 was not tested on the DNA. The CDR3 adds up to 15 amino acids, both ends counted. Germline V lookup: CDR1 SGHAT, CDR2 FQDESV (reference sequence). The CDR3 protein is CASSLRTGGTGELYL.

This clonotype was counted a few times. The chain links TRBV20-1 to TRBJ2-7; 7 bases line up with TRBD2. Germline CDR1 is DFQATT and CDR2 is SNEGSKA (reference sequence). This CDR3 region has 13 residues. Trimming at V came to 3 bases and at J to 2 bases, leaving 4 bases not matched to a gene. CDR3 loop: CSARGTTPYEQYF. CDR3 DNA sequence: TGCAGTGCTAGGGGGACTACTCCCTACGAGCAGTACTTC.

The table lists this clonotype with a count of one. J is TRBJ2-3 and V is TRBV18; no definite D call. The CDR3 loop spans 12 amino acids. The ends were cut back, 2 bases at V and 2 bases at J, with 2 bases in the middle. Germline lookup yields CDR1 KGHSH and CDR2 LQKENI. For the CDR3, the DNA is TGTGCCAGCTCACCAGTCACAGATACGCAGTATTTT. Protein product: CASSPVTDTQYF.

This clonotype was observed at least ten times. This chain joins TRBV28 and TRBJ2-5, with D uncertain. CDR1 and CDR2 (germline): MDHEN, SYDVKM. V shed 4 bases and J shed 5 bases, with 11 bases lying between them. CDR3 length: 13 amino acids. DNA of the CDR3: TGTGCCAGCAGTTCCCCGGCGGTGGAGACCCAGTACTTC. Protein product: CASSSPAVETQYF.